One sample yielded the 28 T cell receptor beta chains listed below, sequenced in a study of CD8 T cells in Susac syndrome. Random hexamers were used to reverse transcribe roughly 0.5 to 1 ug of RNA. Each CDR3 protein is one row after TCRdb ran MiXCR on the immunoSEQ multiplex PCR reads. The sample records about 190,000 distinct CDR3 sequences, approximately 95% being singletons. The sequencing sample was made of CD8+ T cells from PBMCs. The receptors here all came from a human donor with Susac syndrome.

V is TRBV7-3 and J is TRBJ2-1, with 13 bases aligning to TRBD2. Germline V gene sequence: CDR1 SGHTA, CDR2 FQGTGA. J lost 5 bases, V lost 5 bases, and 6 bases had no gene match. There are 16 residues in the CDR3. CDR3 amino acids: CASSTGLAGENNEQFF. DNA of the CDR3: TGTGCCAGCAGCACCGGACTAGCGGGGGAAAACAATGAGCAGTTCTTC.

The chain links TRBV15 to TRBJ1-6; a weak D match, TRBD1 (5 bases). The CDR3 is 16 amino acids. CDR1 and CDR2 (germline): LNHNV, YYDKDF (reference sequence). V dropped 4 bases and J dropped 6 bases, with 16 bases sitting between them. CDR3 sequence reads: CATSTPGTGLNSPLHF. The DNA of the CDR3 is TGTGCCACCAGCACCCCTGGGACGGGACTTAATTCACCCCTCCACTTT.

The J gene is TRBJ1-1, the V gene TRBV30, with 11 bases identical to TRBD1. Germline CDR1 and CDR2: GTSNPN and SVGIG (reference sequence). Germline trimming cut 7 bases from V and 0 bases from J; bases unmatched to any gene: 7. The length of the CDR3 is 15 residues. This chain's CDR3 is CALGQGEFMNTEAFF. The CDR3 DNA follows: TGTGCCTTGGGACAGGGGGAATTCATGAACACTGAAGCTTTCTTT.

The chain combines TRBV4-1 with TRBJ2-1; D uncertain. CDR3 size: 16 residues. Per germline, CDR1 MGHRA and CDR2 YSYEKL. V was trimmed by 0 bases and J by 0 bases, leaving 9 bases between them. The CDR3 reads CASSQEGSSSYNEQFF. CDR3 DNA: TGCGCCAGCAGCCAAGAGGGCAGTAGCTCCTACAATGAGCAGTTCTTC.

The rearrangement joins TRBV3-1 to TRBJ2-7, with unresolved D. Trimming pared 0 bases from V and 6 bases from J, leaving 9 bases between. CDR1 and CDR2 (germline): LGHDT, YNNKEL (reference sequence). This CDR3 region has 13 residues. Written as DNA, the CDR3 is TGTGCCAGCAGCCAAGAACTTAGTCCCGAGCAGTACTTC. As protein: CASSQELSPEQYF.

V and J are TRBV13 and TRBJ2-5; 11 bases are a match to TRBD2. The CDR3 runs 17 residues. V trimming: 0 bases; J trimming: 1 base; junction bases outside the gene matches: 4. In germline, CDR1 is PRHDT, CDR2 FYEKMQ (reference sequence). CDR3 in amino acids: CASSLGLAGGSQETQYF. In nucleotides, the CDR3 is TGTGCCAGCAGCTTAGGGCTAGCGGGAGGCAGCCAAGAGACCCAGTACTTC.

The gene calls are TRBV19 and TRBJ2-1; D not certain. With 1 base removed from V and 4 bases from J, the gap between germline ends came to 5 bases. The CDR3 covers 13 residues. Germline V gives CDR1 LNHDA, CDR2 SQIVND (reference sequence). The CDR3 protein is CASSIAKYNEQFF. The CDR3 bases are TGTGCCAGTAGTATAGCAAAGTACAATGAGCAGTTCTTC.

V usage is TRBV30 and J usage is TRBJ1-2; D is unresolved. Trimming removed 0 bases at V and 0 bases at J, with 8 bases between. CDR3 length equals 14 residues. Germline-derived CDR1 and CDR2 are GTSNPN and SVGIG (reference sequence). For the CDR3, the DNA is TGTGCCTGGAGTGTTCACAACCCTAACTATGGCTACACCTTC. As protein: CAWSVHNPNYGYTF.

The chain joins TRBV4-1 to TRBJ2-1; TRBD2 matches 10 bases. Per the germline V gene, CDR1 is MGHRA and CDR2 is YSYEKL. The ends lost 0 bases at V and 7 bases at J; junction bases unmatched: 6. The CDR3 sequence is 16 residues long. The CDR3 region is CASSQEPSGSLNEQFF. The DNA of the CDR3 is TGCGCCAGCAGCCAAGAGCCTAGCGGGAGTCTGAATGAGCAGTTCTTC.

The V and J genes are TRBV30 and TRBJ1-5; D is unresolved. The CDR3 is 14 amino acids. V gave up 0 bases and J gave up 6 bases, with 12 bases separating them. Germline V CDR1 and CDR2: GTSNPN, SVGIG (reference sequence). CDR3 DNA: TGTGCCTGGAGTGTAGGAGGTGAGGGTCAGCCCCAGCATTTT. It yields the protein CAWSVGGEGQPQHF.

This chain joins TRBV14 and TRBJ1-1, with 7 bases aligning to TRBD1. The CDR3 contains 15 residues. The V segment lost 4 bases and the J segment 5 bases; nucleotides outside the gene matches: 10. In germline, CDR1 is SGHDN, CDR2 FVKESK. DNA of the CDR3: TGTGCCAGCAGCCTACAGGGGATTGGAGGGACTGAAGCTTTCTTT. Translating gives CASSLQGIGGTEAFF.

CDR3 sequence: CASTPSGGWLAGYTF. In nucleotides, the CDR3 is TGTGCCAGCACCCCCAGCGGGGGTTGGTTGGCTGGCTACACCTTC. The chain recombines TRBV3-1 with TRBJ1-2; tentative D call: TRBD1 (5 bases). The length of the CDR3 is 15 residues. V dropped 7 bases and J dropped 7 bases, with 22 bases sitting between them. Germline values: CDR1 LGHDT, CDR2 YNNKEL (reference sequence).

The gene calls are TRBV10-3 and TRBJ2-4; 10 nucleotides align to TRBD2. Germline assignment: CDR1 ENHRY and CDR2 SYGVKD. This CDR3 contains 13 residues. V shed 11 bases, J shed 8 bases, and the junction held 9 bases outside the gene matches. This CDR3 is CASSGRERDIQYF. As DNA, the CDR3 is TGTGCCTCCAGCGGGAGGGAAAGGGACATTCAGTACTTC.

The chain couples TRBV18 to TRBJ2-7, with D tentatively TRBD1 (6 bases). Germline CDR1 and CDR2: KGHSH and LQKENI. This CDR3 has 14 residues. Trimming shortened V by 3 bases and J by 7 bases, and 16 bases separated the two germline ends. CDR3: CASSPTDSGGEQYF. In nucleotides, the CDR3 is TGTGCCAGCTCACCCACGGACAGCGGTGGGGAGCAGTACTTC.

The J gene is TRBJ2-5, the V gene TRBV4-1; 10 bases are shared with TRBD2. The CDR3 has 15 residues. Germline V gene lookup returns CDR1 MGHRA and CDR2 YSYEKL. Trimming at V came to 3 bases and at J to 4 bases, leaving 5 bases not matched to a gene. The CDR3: CASSHIAGGTETQYF. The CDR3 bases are TGCGCCAGCAGCCATATAGCGGGAGGAACAGAGACCCAGTACTTC.

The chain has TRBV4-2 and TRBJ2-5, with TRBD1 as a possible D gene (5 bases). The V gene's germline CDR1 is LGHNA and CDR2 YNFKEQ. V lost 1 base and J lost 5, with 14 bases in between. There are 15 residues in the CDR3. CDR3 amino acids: CASSQGSEGVETQYF. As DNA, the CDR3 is TGTGCCAGCAGCCAAGGAAGTGAAGGGGTGGAGACCCAGTACTTC.

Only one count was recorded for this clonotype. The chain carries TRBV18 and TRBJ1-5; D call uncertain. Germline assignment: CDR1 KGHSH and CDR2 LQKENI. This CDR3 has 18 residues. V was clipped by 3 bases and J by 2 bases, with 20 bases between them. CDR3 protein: CASSPPGERISGNQPQHF. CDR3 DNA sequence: TGTGCCAGCTCACCTCCCGGCGAGAGGATTAGTGGCAATCAGCCCCAGCATTTT.

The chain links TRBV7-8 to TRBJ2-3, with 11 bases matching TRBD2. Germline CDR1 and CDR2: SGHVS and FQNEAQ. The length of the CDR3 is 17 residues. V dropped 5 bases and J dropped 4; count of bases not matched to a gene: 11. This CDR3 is CASSKLAGDLPPDTQYF. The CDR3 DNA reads TGTGCCAGCAGCAAACTAGCGGGAGACCTTCCCCCAGATACGCAGTATTTT.

DNA for the CDR3: TGTGCCAGTAGGTTTCAGGGGGGAAGGACTGAAGCTTTCTTT. Translated, it gives CASRFQGGRTEAFF. This chain joins TRBV19 and TRBJ1-1, with 7 bases lining up with TRBD1. J was trimmed by 5 bases and V by 6 bases; bases with no gene match: 9. The CDR3 extends over 14 amino acids. Germline V gene data show CDR1 as LNHDA and CDR2 as SQIVND (reference sequence).

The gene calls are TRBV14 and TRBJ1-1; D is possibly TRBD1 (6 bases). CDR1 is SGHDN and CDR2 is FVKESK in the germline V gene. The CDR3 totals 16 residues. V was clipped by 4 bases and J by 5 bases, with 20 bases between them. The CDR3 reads CASSPMGAGVLTEAFF. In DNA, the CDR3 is TGTGCCAGCAGCCCCATGGGGGCAGGGGTGTTAACTGAAGCTTTCTTT. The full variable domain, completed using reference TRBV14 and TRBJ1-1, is EAGVTQFPSHSVIEKGQTVTLRCDPISGHDNLYWYRRVMGKEIKFLLHFVKESKQDESGMPNNRFLAERTGGTYSTLKVQPAELEDSGVYFCASSPMGAGVLTEAFFGQGTRLTVV.

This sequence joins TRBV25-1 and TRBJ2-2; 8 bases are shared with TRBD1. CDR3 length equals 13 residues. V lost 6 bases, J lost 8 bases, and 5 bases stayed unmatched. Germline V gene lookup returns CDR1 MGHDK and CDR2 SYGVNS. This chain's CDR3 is CASSLTGVGELFF. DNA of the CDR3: TGTGCCAGCAGCCTGACAGGGGTAGGGGAGCTGTTTTTT.

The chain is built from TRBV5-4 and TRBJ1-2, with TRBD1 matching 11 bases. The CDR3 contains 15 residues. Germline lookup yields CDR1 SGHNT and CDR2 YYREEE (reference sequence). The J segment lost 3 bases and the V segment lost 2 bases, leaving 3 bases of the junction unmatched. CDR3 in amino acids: CASSFRDRGYYGYTF. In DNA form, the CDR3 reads TGTGCCAGCAGCTTCCGGGACAGGGGGTACTATGGCTACACCTTC.

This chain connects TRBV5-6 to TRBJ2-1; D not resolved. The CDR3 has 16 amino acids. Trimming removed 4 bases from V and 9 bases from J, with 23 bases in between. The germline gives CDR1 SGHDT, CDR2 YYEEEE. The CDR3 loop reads CASSPQAGDTHTEQFF. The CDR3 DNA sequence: TGTGCCAGCAGCCCCCAGGCTGGGGATACTCATACTGAGCAGTTCTTC.

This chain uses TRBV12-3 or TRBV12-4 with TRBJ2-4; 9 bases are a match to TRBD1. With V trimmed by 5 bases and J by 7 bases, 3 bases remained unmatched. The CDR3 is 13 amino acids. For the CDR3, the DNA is TGTGCCAGCAGTCCTGGGACAGGGAACATTCAGTACTTC. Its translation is CASSPGTGNIQYF.

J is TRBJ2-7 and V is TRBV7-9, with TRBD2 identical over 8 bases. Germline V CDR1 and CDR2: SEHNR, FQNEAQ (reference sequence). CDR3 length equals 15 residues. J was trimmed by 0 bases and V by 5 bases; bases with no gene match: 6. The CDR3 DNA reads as TGTGCCAGCAGCCGCACTAGCGGAGGCTCCTACGAGCAGTACTTC. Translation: CASSRTSGGSYEQYF.

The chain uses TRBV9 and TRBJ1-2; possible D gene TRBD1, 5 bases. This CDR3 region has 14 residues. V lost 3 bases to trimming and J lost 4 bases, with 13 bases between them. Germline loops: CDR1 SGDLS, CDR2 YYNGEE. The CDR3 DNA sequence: TGTGCCAGCAGCGAGGAGGGACGAACCTATGGCTACACCTTC. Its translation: CASSEEGRTYGYTF.

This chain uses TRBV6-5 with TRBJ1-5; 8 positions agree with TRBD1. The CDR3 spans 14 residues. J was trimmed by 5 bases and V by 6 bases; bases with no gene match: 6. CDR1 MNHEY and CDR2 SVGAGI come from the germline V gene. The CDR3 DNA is TGTGCCAGCAGCCGAGGACAGGGCCATCAGCCCCAGCATTTT. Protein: CASSRGQGHQPQHF.

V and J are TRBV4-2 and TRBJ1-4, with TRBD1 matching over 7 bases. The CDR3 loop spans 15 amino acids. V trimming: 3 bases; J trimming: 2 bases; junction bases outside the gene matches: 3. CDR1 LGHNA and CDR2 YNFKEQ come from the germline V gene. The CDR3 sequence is CASSHSGQTNEKLFF. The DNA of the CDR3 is TGTGCCAGCAGCCACTCGGGACAGACTAATGAAAAACTGTTTTTT.